The rows below give T cell receptor beta chains drawn from one sample of a study of post-analysis software for immune sequencing data. In TCRdb, the PCR reads were re-called with MiXCR into one record per CDR3 protein. This sample yields more than 500,000 distinct CDR3 sequences, of which 30% to 40% are seen a single time; 4.5% to 7.5% belongs to the top ten. Sequenced material: blood. The receptors derive from a girl aged 2-17 years with multiple sclerosis. Both conserved end residues are part of each CDR3. D genes are given only for firm matches. Clone size appears in some rows only: once, few, many, or a class for an expanded clone.

size	V	D	J	DNA	CDR3
once	TRBV2	.	TRBJ2-3	TGTGCCAGCAGGGGAGTTTCGGGGGAACACACAGATACGCAGTATTTT	CASRGVSGEHTDTQYF
.	TRBV5-1	.	TRBJ2-3	TGCGCCAGTAAGGCTTCTAGCACAGATACGCAGTATTTT	CASKASSTDTQYF
few	TRBV4-2	.	TRBJ2-1	TGTGCCAGCAGCCAAGTCACCTACAATGAGCAGTTCTTC	CASSQVTYNEQFF
.	TRBV15	TRBD1	TRBJ2-1	TGTGCCACCAGCAGAGGCTTAGGGGGCAGATACAATGAGCAGTTCTTC	CATSRGLGGRYNEQFF
.	TRBV5-1	TRBD2	TRBJ2-3	TGCGCCAGCAGCTCAATCCCGGGACTAGCGGCGGATACGCAGTATTTT	CASSSIPGLAADTQYF
.	TRBV5-1	TRBD2	TRBJ2-3	TGCGCCAGCAGCTTGGAACTAGCGGGGGGGTCTCAGCTTTCCACAGATACGCAGTATTTT	CASSLELAGGSQLSTDTQYF
few	TRBV7-9	TRBD1	TRBJ2-7	TGTGCCAGCAGCGCCCGTGGGACCGGGACAGGCTCCAGCGAGCAGTACTTC	CASSARGTGTGSSEQYF
.	TRBV7-3	TRBD2	TRBJ2-5	TGTGCCAGCAGCTCCGTAGCGGGGGGGCCAGAGGAGACCCAGTACTTC	CASSSVAGGPEETQYF
.	TRBV12-3/TRBV12-4	TRBD1	TRBJ1-2	TGTGCCAGCAGAGGGACAGGGGGCGGAGGCTACACCTTC	CASRGTGGGGYTF
.	TRBV6-6	.	TRBJ2-2	TGTGCCAGCAGAAGGGACACCGACACCGGGGAGCTGTTTTTT	CASRRDTDTGELFF
.	TRBV20-1	TRBD2	TRBJ2-4	TGCAGTGCTAGGGGACTAGCGGGGGACCTAGCCAAAAACATTCAGTACTTC	CSARGLAGDLAKNIQYF
.	TRBV4-2	TRBD2	TRBJ2-2	TGTGCCAGCAGCCAGGGAACTAGCGAAAACACCGGGGAGCTGTTTTTT	CASSQGTSENTGELFF
few	TRBV12-3/TRBV12-4	TRBD2	TRBJ2-3	TGTGCCAGCAGTTTATTTTTCGCGGGGGACCCCACAGATACGCAGTATTTT	CASSLFFAGDPTDTQYF
few	TRBV2	.	TRBJ2-7	TGTGCCAGCCAGCGAGTGGGGGCCTACGAGCAGTACTTC	CASQRVGAYEQYF
.	TRBV6-5	.	TRBJ1-2	TGTGCCAGCAGTTACTCGGTGGAGGGTTTAAGGGGCTACACCTTC	CASSYSVEGLRGYTF
.	TRBV5-1	.	TRBJ2-3	TGCGCCAGCAGCCCGGTCGGTGGGGATACGCAGTATTTT	CASSPVGGDTQYF
many	TRBV9	.	TRBJ2-5	TGTGCCAGCAGCGCCCTTAGGGGAGGAGAGACCCAGTACTTC	CASSALRGGETQYF
few	TRBV7-2	.	TRBJ2-5	TGTGCCAGCAGCCCGCTATGGACCGAAGGAGAGACCCAGTACTTC	CASSPLWTEGETQYF
.	TRBV28	TRBD1	TRBJ2-7	TGTGCCAGCAGTACCCGGACAGGGTCGAATGACTACGAGCAGTACTTC	CASSTRTGSNDYEQYF
few	TRBV29-1	.	TRBJ2-1	TGCAGCGTATCGACCCCGGCCAATGAGCAGTTCTTC	CSVSTPANEQFF
many	TRBV4-2	.	TRBJ2-1	TGTGCCAGCAGCCAAACAGGGAATGAGCAGTTCTTC	CASSQTGNEQFF
.	TRBV10-3	.	TRBJ1-2	TGTGCCATCAGTGATCAGACCAACTATGGCTACACCTTC	CAISDQTNYGYTF
many	TRBV10-3	.	TRBJ1-1	TGTGCCATCAGTCTGGGGGCGCCCACTGAAGCTTTCTTT	CAISLGAPTEAFF
.	TRBV20-1	TRBD1	TRBJ2-7	TGCAGTGCTAGAGATTATTTTGGACAGGGGGCTTACGAGCAGTACTTC	CSARDYFGQGAYEQYF
.	TRBV15	.	TRBJ1-2	TGTGCCACCAGCAGTACTGAGATTGCGGGCTACACCTTC	CATSSTEIAGYTF
many	TRBV6-4	TRBD2	TRBJ2-3	TGTGCCAGCAGCAGGTTCGCGGGGGGAACCACAGATACGCAGTATTTT	CASSRFAGGTTDTQYF
few	TRBV29-1	.	TRBJ2-6	TGCAGCGTTGAAGGCAGCAGCTCTGGGGCCAACGTCCTGACTTTC	CSVEGSSSGANVLTF
once	TRBV20-1	TRBD2	TRBJ2-3	TGCAGTGCTGGGGTTAGCGGGGGGGCCGATACGCAGTATTTT	CSAGVSGGADTQYF
.	TRBV5-1	.	TRBJ1-4	TGCGCCAGCAGCTTGGCACTAACAACTAATGAAAAACTGTTTTTT	CASSLALTTNEKLFF
few	TRBV10-3	.	TRBJ2-3	TGTGCCATCAGTGAGGGGAACACAGATACGCAGTATTTT	CAISEGNTDTQYF
.	TRBV10-1	TRBD2	TRBJ2-5	TGCGCCAGCAGTGGCCTAGCGGGGGGCGAACGGGGCAATGAGCAGTACTTC	CASSGLAGGERGNEQYF
.	TRBV6-1	TRBD1	TRBJ1-1	TGTGCCAGCAGGACGACAGGGGGTCTCGGGGGCGGGACTGAAGCTTTCTTT	CASRTTGGLGGGTEAFF
.	TRBV11-2	TRBD2	TRBJ2-3	TGTGCCAGCAGCTTAGGTGTAGCGGGGGAGAGCACAGATACGCAGTATTTT	CASSLGVAGESTDTQYF
.	TRBV20-1	TRBD1	TRBJ1-2	TGCAGTGCTAGAGATAGGAGACAGGGGAATGGCTACACCTTC	CSARDRRQGNGYTF
.	TRBV29-1	TRBD1	TRBJ1-2	TGCAGCGTTGGGTCGACGGACAGGGCCCTTAACTATGGCTACACCTTC	CSVGSTDRALNYGYTF
few	TRBV29-1	.	TRBJ1-1	TGCAGCGCTGGGGGGGTATCGGTTGACACTGAAGCTTTCTTT	CSAGGVSVDTEAFF
.	TRBV12-3/TRBV12-4	.	TRBJ1-2	TGTGCCAGCAGTGACAGACCAGACCTCTATGGCTACACCTTC	CASSDRPDLYGYTF